The 31 T cell receptor beta chains presented below share a single source sample, sequenced in a study of T cell changes during pregnancy in multiple sclerosis. TCRdb keeps only in-frame clones here, not all; method: immunoSEQ multiplex PCR. The repertoire holds tens of thousands of clones, with roughly 93% as singletons. The material was CD8+ T cells from peripheral blood mononuclear cells, obtained in the third trimester of pregnancy. The source of these receptors is a female donor with multiple sclerosis, enrolled in a pregnancy study.

Here the CDR3 reads CASSPAYGEQYF. For the CDR3, the DNA is TGTGCCAGCAGCCCCGCGTATGGTGAGCAGTACTTC. The J gene is TRBJ2-7, the V gene TRBV9, with D unresolved. The CDR3 extends over 12 amino acids. V lost 4 bases, J lost 7 bases, and 12 bases lay in between. Germline CDR1 and CDR2: SGDLS and YYNGEE.

The chain carries TRBV19 and TRBJ2-1, with TRBD2 as a possible D gene (7 bases). The CDR3 sequence is 18 residues long. Trimming removed 3 bases at V and 0 bases at J, with 18 bases between. CDR1 LNHDA and CDR2 SQIVND come from the germline V gene (reference sequence). Written as DNA, the CDR3 is TGTGCCAGTAGTATTAAAGGGGGGGTCCTGAGCTCCTACAATGAGCAGTTCTTC. This gives the protein CASSIKGGVLSSYNEQFF. Supplemented by reference TRBV19 and TRBJ2-1, the full variable domain reads DGGITQSPKYLFRKEGQNVTLSCEQNLNHDAMYWYRQDPGQGLRLIYYSQIVNDFQKGDIAEGYSVSREKKESFPLTVTSAQKNPTAFYLCASSIKGGVLSSYNEQFFGPGTRLTVL.

This chain uses TRBV7-3 with TRBJ2-5; 10 bases map to TRBD2. CDR3 length equals 16 residues. The trim removed 5 bases at V and 2 bases at J, leaving 8 bases unmatched. In germline, CDR1 is SGHTA, CDR2 FQGTGA. CDR3 amino acids: CASSPSSGGPQETQYF. The CDR3 DNA follows: TGTGCCAGCAGCCCATCTAGCGGGGGACCACAAGAGACCCAGTACTTC.

The rearrangement links TRBV7-2 to TRBJ2-3, with D possibly being TRBD2 (5 bases). V was clipped by 1 base and J by 4 bases, with 12 bases between them. The length of the CDR3 is 15 residues. Germline values: CDR1 SGHTA, CDR2 FQGNSA. This CDR3 is CASSLGTGSADTQYF. CDR3 DNA: TGTGCCAGCAGCTTAGGTACGGGATCGGCAGATACGCAGTATTTT.

The V gene is TRBV7-9, the J gene TRBJ2-2; TRBD2 aligns across 7 bases. V dropped 3 bases and J dropped 3; count of bases not matched to a gene: 10. This CDR3 region has 17 residues. Germline CDR1 and CDR2: SEHNR and FQNEAQ (reference sequence). CDR3 sequence: CASSLLPAGEYTGELFF. The CDR3 DNA reads as TGTGCCAGCAGCTTGTTGCCGGCGGGAGAGTACACCGGGGAGCTGTTTTTT.

The V and J genes are TRBV7-8 and TRBJ2-2; D is unresolved. Per germline, CDR1 SGHVS and CDR2 FQNEAQ. CDR3 size: 16 residues. Trimming stripped 5 bases from V and 8 bases from J, with 21 bases between. The CDR3: CASSRLAPPLTGELFF. The CDR3 nucleotides read TGTGCCAGCAGCCGATTGGCGCCCCCCCTGACTGGGGAGCTGTTTTTT.

J is TRBJ2-1 and V is TRBV6-1, with 7 bases aligning to TRBD2. V was clipped by 2 bases and J by 0 bases; unmatched bases: 4. Germline loops: CDR1 MNHNS, CDR2 SASEGT. The CDR3 sequence is 16 residues long. The DNA of the CDR3 is TGTGCCAGCAGTGAATATGGGGGGGACTCCTACAATGAGCAGTTCTTC. This codes for CASSEYGGDSYNEQFF.

The chain combines TRBV6-1 with TRBJ2-7; TRBD1 matches 9 bases. The CDR3 spans 13 residues. The germline V gene encodes CDR1 MNHNS and CDR2 SASEGT. J was trimmed by 4 bases and V by 5 bases; bases with no gene match: 3. CDR3 in amino acids: CASSNRGRYEQYF. CDR3 in DNA: TGTGCCAGCAGTAACAGGGGGCGATACGAGCAGTACTTC.

The chain couples TRBV20-1 to TRBJ1-1; a possible D gene is TRBD1 (6 bases). Deletions cut 5 bases from V and 11 bases from J, with 15 bases between. The CDR3 extends over 11 amino acids. The germline V gene encodes CDR1 DFQATT and CDR2 SNEGSKA (reference sequence). CDR3 DNA: TGCAGTGCTTCTCAGGGGAGTAGGGCTTTCTTT. Translating it yields CSASQGSRAFF.

In its sample, this clone was seen once. The chain links TRBV27 to TRBJ2-1; TRBD2 agrees at 10 bases. The CDR3 spans 18 residues. The germline CDR1 and CDR2 sequences are MNHEY and SMNVEV (reference sequence). J lost 1 base, V lost 0 bases, and 6 bases had no gene match. The chain's CDR3 is CASSLSSGRSLSYNEQFF. In DNA form, the CDR3 reads TGTGCCAGCAGTTTATCTAGCGGGAGGAGCCTGTCCTACAATGAGCAGTTCTTC.

This rearrangement joins TRBV7-3 to TRBJ2-5; D is possibly TRBD1 (8 bases). CDR3 length: 14 residues. The germline gives CDR1 SGHTA, CDR2 FQGTGA. The germline V and J ends were trimmed by 3 bases and 3 bases, with 11 bases remaining between them. The CDR3 sequence is CASSFTGGEETQYF. The DNA of the CDR3 is TGTGCCAGCAGCTTCACAGGGGGGGAAGAGACCCAGTACTTC.

V usage is TRBV10-2 and J usage is TRBJ2-5; a weak D match, TRBD2 (6 bases). The CDR3 sequence is 14 residues long. Germline V CDR1 and CDR2: WSHSY, SAAADI. V lost 4 bases and J 5 bases, leaving 14 bases between the germline ends. CDR3 DNA: TGCGCCAGCAGTGTTTTACGGGGGAGCGAGACCCAGTACTTC. Amino acids: CASSVLRGSETQYF.

The genes are TRBV6-1 and TRBJ2-7, with 10 positions matching TRBD1. Losses at the gene ends were 6 bases for V and 1 base for J; bases not matched to a gene: 0. Per germline, CDR1 MNHNS and CDR2 SASEGT. This CDR3 spans 13 amino acids. DNA for the CDR3: TGTGCCAGCAGGGGACAGGGGTCCTACGAGCAGTACTTC. Protein product: CASRGQGSYEQYF.

The chain is built from TRBV15 and TRBJ2-1; D perhaps matches TRBD2 (6 bases). This CDR3 is 15 amino acids long. Germline lookup yields CDR1 LNHNV and CDR2 YYDKDF (reference sequence). V lost 8 bases and J 2 bases, leaving 16 bases between the germline ends. The CDR3 loop is CATVPEVAAYNEQFF. The CDR3 DNA reads TGTGCCACCGTCCCAGAGGTAGCGGCCTACAATGAGCAGTTCTTC.

V usage is TRBV27 and J usage is TRBJ2-1; 8 bases line up with TRBD2. This CDR3 has 11 amino acids. Trimming cost V 5 bases and J 13 bases; bases outside gene matches: 4. Per germline, CDR1 MNHEY and CDR2 SMNVEV (reference sequence). This chain's CDR3 is CASSLGLAQFF. The DNA for the CDR3 is TGTGCCAGCAGTCTTGGACTAGCTCAGTTCTTC.

This chain links TRBV5-1 with TRBJ1-1, with D possibly matching TRBD1 (6 bases). CDR1 SGHRS and CDR2 YFSETQ come from the germline V gene. Trimming shortened V by 4 bases and J by 0 bases, and 16 bases separated the two germline ends. This CDR3 is built from 16 residues. The CDR3 here is CASSPGQKVMNTEAFF. As DNA, the CDR3 is TGCGCCAGCAGCCCCGGACAGAAGGTCATGAACACTGAAGCTTTCTTT.

V is TRBV5-1 and J is TRBJ2-2; possible D gene TRBD2, 5 bases. CDR1 is SGHRS and CDR2 is YFSETQ in the germline V gene. V lost 2 bases and J lost 1, with 12 bases in between. The CDR3 length is 16 residues. The CDR3 sequence is CASSFSSGGNTGELFF. CDR3 coding DNA: TGCGCCAGCAGCTTTTCAAGCGGAGGGAACACCGGGGAGCTGTTTTTT.

This clone was seen only once. The chain employs TRBV7-3 and TRBJ2-5; D is unclear. The CDR3 consists of 13 residues. Trimming took off 5 bases at V and 5 bases at J, with 12 bases between the two ends. Germline loops: CDR1 SGHTA, CDR2 FQGTGA. DNA for the CDR3: TGTGCCAGCAGCCTCCCCCCTTATGAGACCCAGTACTTC. Translated, it gives CASSLPPYETQYF. The full variable domain, rest sourced from reference TRBV7-3 and TRBJ2-5, is GAGVSQTPSNKVTEKGKYVELRCDPISGHTALYWYRQSLGQGPEFLIYFQGTGAADDSGLPNDRFFAVRPEGSVSTLKIQRTERGDSAVYLCASSLPPYETQYFGPGTRLLVL.

The rearrangement links TRBV9 to TRBJ2-1; maybe TRBD1 (6 bases). The CDR3 totals 15 residues. Germline V gives CDR1 SGDLS, CDR2 YYNGEE. V was pared by 1 base and J by 0 bases, with 8 bases between. CDR3 amino acids: CASSVTGSSYNEQFF. The CDR3 nucleotides are TGTGCCAGCAGCGTAACAGGGAGCTCCTACAATGAGCAGTTCTTC.

The rearrangement links TRBV7-6 to TRBJ2-3; D might be TRBD1 (5 bases). V dropped 3 bases and J dropped 1 base, with 14 bases sitting between them. This CDR3 spans 16 amino acids. Germline CDR1 is SGHVS and CDR2 is FNYEAQ. The chain's CDR3 is CASSFTQGSGTDTQYF. The CDR3 DNA reads TGTGCCAGCAGCTTCACCCAGGGATCCGGCACAGATACGCAGTATTTT.

The J gene is TRBJ2-7, the V gene TRBV7-8; maybe TRBD1 (5 bases). CDR1 and CDR2 (germline): SGHVS, FQNEAQ. The CDR3 contains 14 residues. Trimming left V 1 base short and J 4 bases short, with 11 bases between. As DNA, the CDR3 is TGTGCCAGCAGCTTAGGAACAGGAAGGTACGAGCAGTACTTC. Encoded protein: CASSLGTGRYEQYF.

The CDR3: CSVVKRGEQFF. The CDR3 nucleotides are TGCAGCGTTGTGAAGAGAGGTGAGCAGTTCTTC. V gene TRBV29-1 combines with J gene TRBJ2-1; D is uncertain. The germline V and J ends were trimmed by 4 bases and 9 bases, with 10 bases remaining between them. In germline, CDR1 is SQVTM, CDR2 ANQGSEA. This CDR3 contains 11 residues.

The chain has TRBV10-3 and TRBJ1-2; D call uncertain. CDR1 is ENHRY, CDR2 SYGVKD, per germline. The CDR3 runs 15 residues. Trimming shortened V by 6 bases and J by 0 bases, and 14 bases separated the two germline ends. The CDR3 region has the DNA TGTGCCATCAGGGCCCCCAGGAAAGCTAACTATGGCTACACCTTC. Amino acid sequence: CAIRAPRKANYGYTF.

This chain joins TRBV4-3 and TRBJ1-2, with a possible D match to TRBD1 (6 bases). The germline gives CDR1 LGHNA, CDR2 YSLEER. V lost 0 bases, J lost 6 bases, and 20 bases lay in between. The CDR3 runs 17 residues. The CDR3 here is CASSQDRGGVRRDGYTF. CDR3 bases: TGCGCCAGCAGCCAAGACAGGGGTGGGGTGAGAAGGGATGGCTACACCTTC.

The rearrangement joins TRBV11-2 to TRBJ1-1; weak D call: TRBD1 (6 bases). The V and J ends lost 3 bases and 0 bases respectively, with 11 bases between them. The CDR3 runs 15 residues. In germline, CDR1 is SGHAT, CDR2 FQNNGV. CDR3: CASSLGQGMNTEAFF. In DNA, the CDR3 is TGTGCCAGCAGCTTGGGGCAGGGGATGAACACTGAAGCTTTCTTT. Looking up the rest from reference TRBV11-2 and TRBJ1-1 gives the full variable domain: EAGVAQSPRYKIIEKRQSVAFWCNPISGHATLYWYQQILGQGPKLLIQFQNNGVVDDSQLPKDRFSAERLKGVDSTLKIQPAKLEDSAVYLCASSLGQGMNTEAFFGQGTRLTVV.

This clone was detected only a few times. The sample has other DNA sequences that encode this CDR3 too. The chain carries TRBV15 and TRBJ1-2; D is perhaps TRBD1 (6 bases). V gave up 6 bases and J gave up 4 bases, with 15 bases separating them. This CDR3 has 14 amino acids. Germline CDR1 reads LNHNV; CDR2 reads YYDKDF (reference sequence). The CDR3 DNA reads as TGTGCCACCAGGGAGGGGGGGGACCCCTATGGCTACACCTTC. As protein: CATREGGDPYGYTF.

The DNA of the CDR3 is TGTGCCAGCAGGGGACAGGGCTATGGCTACACCTTC. Amino acids: CASRGQGYGYTF. This rearrangement joins TRBV27 to TRBJ1-2; TRBD1 matches at 9 bases. The V segment lost 6 bases and the J segment 4 bases; nucleotides outside the gene matches: 0. The CDR3 consists of 12 residues. The germline gives CDR1 MNHEY, CDR2 SMNVEV (reference sequence).

The chain uses TRBV9 and TRBJ2-1; 9 bases are a match to TRBD2. Looked up from germline, CDR1 is SGDLS and CDR2 is YYNGEE. The CDR3 spans 14 residues. V lost 3 bases and J lost 8; bases outside the gene matches: 6. The CDR3 region has the DNA TGTGCCAGCAGCGAAGCGGGGGGTTGGGATGAGCAGTTCTTC. As protein: CASSEAGGWDEQFF. Using reference TRBV9 and TRBJ2-1 for the parts outside the CDR3, the full variable domain is DSGVTQTPKHLITATGQRVTLRCSPRSGDLSVYWYQQSLDQGLQFLIQYYNGEERAKGNILERFSAQQFPDLHSELNLSSLELGDSALYFCASSEAGGWDEQFFGPGTRLTVL.

The rearrangement uses TRBV7-9 and TRBJ2-5, with 7 bases aligning to TRBD1. Germline CDR1 and CDR2: SEHNR and FQNEAQ (reference sequence). The trim removed 4 bases at V and 5 bases at J, leaving 7 bases unmatched. The CDR3 totals 14 residues. The CDR3: CASSSTGVYETQYF. Here the CDR3 DNA reads TGTGCCAGCAGCTCTACAGGGGTATACGAGACCCAGTACTTC.

The rearrangement uses TRBV6-4 and TRBJ2-7; possibly TRBD2 for D (5 bases). V lost 7 bases to trimming and J lost 0 bases, with 13 bases between them. The CDR3 has 14 residues. Per germline, CDR1 MRHNA and CDR2 SNTAGT. CDR3 loop: CASITAESSYEQYF. CDR3 coding DNA: TGTGCCAGCATTACAGCGGAGAGCTCCTACGAGCAGTACTTC.

This chain joins TRBV2 and TRBJ2-4, with 9 bases aligning to TRBD1. V shed 6 bases and J 3 bases; nucleotides not matched to a gene: 6. This CDR3 region has 15 residues. Germline V gene data show CDR1 as SNHLY and CDR2 as FYNNEI. CDR3 nucleotide sequence: TGTGCCAGCAGGGTGACAGGGGGGGACAAAAACATTCAGTACTTC. Its protein product is CASRVTGGDKNIQYF.